This T cell receptor (beta chain) was sequenced in a study of graft-versus-host responses after intestinal transplantation. On the study more broadly: Multivisceral, liver-intestinal, or isolated intestinal grafts went to recipients.

The study, taken as a whole, reports: Subjects displaying graft-donor T cell macrochimerism possessed elevated graft-versus-host to host-versus-graft clonal ratios inside allografts. Early after transplant, HvG clones declined as circulating GvH clones peaked.

The ends lost 5 bases at V and 6 bases at J; junction bases unmatched: 7. The CDR3 runs 14 residues. The V gene's germline CDR1 is LNHNV and CDR2 YYDKDF (reference sequence). TCRdb's table, derived via immunoSEQ multiplex PCR, lists solely in-frame clones and lacks some. The profile shows some 110,000 clones, 87% of them singletons. A remark on this clone: Antigen: not known.

The source was unstimulated CD4+ T cells sorted from spleen or lymph node cells, collected before intestinal transplant. The chain links TRBV15 to TRBJ2-1, with 7 bases that match TRBD1. This receptor was identified in a human donor who received an intestinal transplant. The CDR3 DNA sequence: TGTGCCACCAGCCCGAGGACAGGTTTCAATGAGCAGTTCTTC. This encodes CATSPRTGFNEQFF.